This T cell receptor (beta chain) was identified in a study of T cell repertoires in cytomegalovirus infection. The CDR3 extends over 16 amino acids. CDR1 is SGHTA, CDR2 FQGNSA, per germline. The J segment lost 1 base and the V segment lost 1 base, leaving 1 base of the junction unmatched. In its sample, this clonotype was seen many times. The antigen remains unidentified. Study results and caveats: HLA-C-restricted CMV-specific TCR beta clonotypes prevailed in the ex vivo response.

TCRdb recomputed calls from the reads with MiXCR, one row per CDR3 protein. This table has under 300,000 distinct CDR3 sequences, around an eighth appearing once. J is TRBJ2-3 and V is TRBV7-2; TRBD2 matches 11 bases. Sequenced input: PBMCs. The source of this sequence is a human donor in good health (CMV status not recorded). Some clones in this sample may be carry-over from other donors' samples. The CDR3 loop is CASSLVAGGGTDTQYF. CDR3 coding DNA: TGTGCCAGCAGCTTAGTAGCGGGGGGGGGCACAGATACGCAGTATTTT.